This entry lists 18 T cell receptor beta chains sequenced from one sample in a study of blood T cell repertoires in COVID-19. Data came from immunoSEQ multiplex PCR; TCRdb stores just in-frame clones and leaves some out. Of 150,000 to 200,000 clones in the sample, roughly 84% are singletons; the top ten hold roughly 8%. Specimen: PBMCs or T cells enriched from blood (not recorded which). The receptors here all came from a woman between 50 and 59 years old who had recovered from COVID-19.

The V call is TRBV6-6, the J call TRBJ1-1; no firm D call. Germline V CDR1 and CDR2: MNHNY, SVGAGI (reference sequence). V was trimmed by 2 bases and J by 5 bases, leaving 6 bases between them. The CDR3 totals 12 residues. The CDR3 sequence: CASSYGGTEAFF. In DNA, the CDR3 is TGTGCCAGCAGTTACGGAGGAACTGAAGCTTTCTTT.

V and J are TRBV7-3 and TRBJ2-3; 10 nucleotides align to TRBD2. The CDR3 is made up of 17 amino acids. V dropped 0 bases and J dropped 1; count of bases not matched to a gene: 4. CDR1 SGHTA and CDR2 FQGTGA come from the germline V gene. The CDR3 region is CASSLTSGGFGTDTQYF. In DNA form, the CDR3 reads TGTGCCAGCAGCTTAACTAGCGGGGGGTTTGGCACAGATACGCAGTATTTT. Filled out from reference TRBV7-3 and TRBJ2-3, the complete variable domain reads GAGVSQTPSNKVTEKGKYVELRCDPISGHTALYWYRQSLGQGPEFLIYFQGTGAADDSGLPNDRFFAVRPEGSVSTLKIQRTERGDSAVYLCASSLTSGGFGTDTQYFGPGTRLTVL.

The chain links TRBV28 to TRBJ2-7, with D possibly matching TRBD1 (5 bases). The CDR3 totals 14 residues. The germline CDR1 and CDR2 sequences are MDHEN and SYDVKM. V lost 3 bases and J 3 bases, leaving 12 bases between the germline ends. In DNA, the CDR3 is TGTGCCAGCAGTTTCCAGGGCTGGAACTACGAGCAGTACTTC. Its protein product is CASSFQGWNYEQYF.

The chain recombines TRBV7-2 with TRBJ2-4; 9 bases line up with TRBD1. Per the germline V gene, CDR1 is SGHTA and CDR2 is FQGNSA. With 4 bases clipped from V and 2 bases from J, the junction kept 9 bases outside the gene matches. The CDR3 is 17 residues long. CDR3 region: CASSSYRGRGTKNIQYF. In DNA form, the CDR3 reads TGTGCCAGCAGCTCCTACAGGGGGCGGGGAACCAAAAACATTCAGTACTTC.

This sequence joins TRBV12-2 and TRBJ2-5; TRBD1, the D gene given by the table, was not confirmed from the DNA. TRBV12-2 is listed as a pseudogene. The CDR3 is made up of 13 amino acids. The CDR3 spells CASRLGAGETQYF. The CDR3 nucleotides read TGTGCAAGTCGCTTAGGGGCCGGAGAGACCCAGTACTTC.

This chain links TRBV27 with TRBJ2-5; possibly TRBD1 for D (6 bases). This CDR3 spans 14 amino acids. CDR1 and CDR2 from the germline V gene are MNHEY and SMNVEV (reference sequence). The ends were cut back, 3 bases at V and 9 bases at J, with 17 bases in the middle. CDR3: CASSFEGPPGAQYF. Here the CDR3 DNA reads TGTGCCAGCAGTTTTGAGGGGCCCCCAGGGGCCCAGTACTTC.

V is TRBV18 and J is TRBJ2-7; weak D call: TRBD1 (5 bases). Trimming removed 6 bases from V and 4 bases from J, with 19 bases in between. Germline CDR1 KGHSH, CDR2 LQKENI. This CDR3 region has 15 residues. This CDR3 is CASSLGRVGPYEQYF. In DNA form, the CDR3 reads TGTGCCAGCTCCCTCGGCAGGGTAGGCCCTTACGAGCAGTACTTC.

The sample holds a few counts of this clone. The chain joins TRBV2 to TRBJ2-7; 9 positions agree with TRBD2. Germline CDR1 reads SNHLY; CDR2 reads FYNNEI. The junction had 9 bases not matched to a gene; V was cut back by 4 bases and J by 5 bases. This CDR3 is built from 15 residues. The DNA of the CDR3 is TGTGCCAGCAGTGGTACTAGCGGGCTCGGCCACGAGCAGTACTTC. This sequence encodes CASSGTSGLGHEQYF.

This chain links TRBV9 with TRBJ2-7; 7 bases match TRBD1. The CDR3 is 14 amino acids. Per the germline V gene, CDR1 is SGDLS and CDR2 is YYNGEE. Trimming at V came to 2 bases and at J to 0 bases, leaving 2 bases not matched to a gene. The CDR3 sequence is CASSVGTDSYEQYF. DNA for the CDR3: TGTGCCAGCAGCGTCGGGACAGACTCCTACGAGCAGTACTTC. Drawing the rest from reference TRBV9 and TRBJ2-7, the complete variable domain is DSGVTQTPKHLITATGQRVTLRCSPRSGDLSVYWYQQSLDQGLQFLIQYYNGEERAKGNILERFSAQQFPDLHSELNLSSLELGDSALYFCASSVGTDSYEQYFGPGTRLTVT.

There are many counts of this clone. V and J are TRBV7-6 and TRBJ2-3; 11 bases line up with TRBD2. V gave up 1 base and J gave up 7 bases; unmatched junction bases: 4. CDR1 is SGHVS, CDR2 FNYEAQ, per germline. The CDR3 covers 15 residues. The CDR3 reads CASSLELAGVHTQYF. CDR3 DNA: TGTGCCAGCAGCTTAGAACTAGCGGGAGTACATACGCAGTATTTT.

The chain is built from TRBV7-9 and TRBJ1-3; D unclear. Germline CDR1 and CDR2: SEHNR and FQNEAQ (reference sequence). Between the trimmed V and J ends, which lost 0 bases and 0 bases, there was a span of 3 bases. This CDR3 is built from 14 residues. The CDR3 nucleotides read TGTGCCAGCAGCTTAGCTAGCTCTGGAAACACCATATATTTT. Protein: CASSLASSGNTIYF.

The chain couples TRBV6-5 to TRBJ2-7; D is unresolved. V was pared by 2 bases and J by 2 bases, with 10 bases between. This CDR3 is 14 amino acids long. Germline V gene lookup returns CDR1 MNHEY and CDR2 SVGAGI. The CDR3 nucleotides read TGTGCCAGCAGTTACGGAGTGACGCCCTACGAGCAGTACTTC. Its protein is CASSYGVTPYEQYF.

CDR3 region: CSVTRLEAFF. The DNA of the CDR3 is TGCAGTGTTACGCGGTTAGAAGCTTTCTTT. The J gene is TRBJ1-1, the V gene TRBV20-1, with D uncertain. The CDR3 runs 10 residues. From germline, CDR1 is DFQATT and CDR2 SNEGSKA (reference sequence). Trimming took off 7 bases at V and 8 bases at J, with 11 bases between the two ends.

The chain joins TRBV9 to TRBJ2-5, with TRBD2 matching over 7 bases. CDR3 size: 15 residues. V gave up 0 bases and J gave up 3 bases; unmatched junction bases: 5. Germline CDR1 is SGDLS and CDR2 is YYNGEE. The DNA for the CDR3 is TGTGCCAGCAGCGTAGCTCCCGGACTAGAAGAGACCCAGTACTTC. Its protein product is CASSVAPGLEETQYF.

The gene calls are TRBV11-2 and TRBJ2-5; D is uncertain. Germline V CDR1 and CDR2: SGHAT, FQNNGV. Trimming removed 5 bases from V and 5 bases from J, with 9 bases in between. The CDR3 consists of 12 residues. DNA of the CDR3: TGTGCCAGCAGCCCCCCTTCGGAGACCCAGTACTTC. Translating it yields CASSPPSETQYF.

This clone appeared a few times. V is TRBV6-2 or TRBV6-3 and J is TRBJ1-3; TRBD1 matches at 8 bases. Germline loops: CDR1 MNHEY, CDR2 SVGEGT. This CDR3 is 13 amino acids long. V lost 6 bases and J lost 7; bases outside the gene matches: 5. As DNA, the CDR3 is TGTGCCAGCAGCGGGACAGGATGGAACACCATATATTTT. It codes for CASSGTGWNTIYF.

This clone was seen only once. The chain employs TRBV5-1 and TRBJ2-7, with TRBD2 matching over 13 bases. V was pared by 5 bases and J by 4 bases, with 6 bases of the junction left unmatched. The V gene's germline CDR1 is SGHRS and CDR2 YFSETQ. The CDR3 consists of 15 residues. The CDR3 sequence is CASRPTSGGAYEQYF. The CDR3 nucleotides read TGCGCCAGCAGACCAACTAGCGGGGGGGCTTACGAGCAGTACTTC.

The CDR3 sequence: CASSFGELNEQYF. The CDR3 nucleotides read TGCGCCAGCAGCTTCGGGGAGTTAAACGAGCAGTACTTC. V gene TRBV5-1 combines with J gene TRBJ2-7, with D perhaps TRBD2 (5 bases). V was cut by 2 bases and J by 5 bases, with 11 bases left in between. The CDR3 sequence is 13 residues long. Germline-derived CDR1 and CDR2 are SGHRS and YFSETQ.